This T cell receptor (beta chain) was sequenced for a study of blood T cell repertoires in COVID-19. About the study: There were acute and convalescent COVID-19 samples, and they came from the United States, Italy and Spain. PBMCs, B-cell-depleted T cells, or T cells provided the cDNA or gDNA that made up the material.

Source study methods: How many nucleated cells were present was estimated from reference gene primer amplification. Profiling relied on immunoSEQ multiplex PCR, and the TCRdb table lists in-frame clones only, not all of them. V and J calls and clone size are those listed in that table; D and trimming were worked out from the DNA. The sample has 53,000 or so clones, around 85% seen once. V was shortened by 10 bases and J by 4 bases, with 10 bases between the two germline ends. This CDR3 is 11 amino acids long. CDR1 is MNHEY and CDR2 is SVGAGI in the germline V gene. The TCR sequence derives from a man between 65 and 85 years old with active COVID-19. The source material was peripheral blood. The chain uses TRBV6-5 and TRBJ1-2; a weak D match, TRBD1 (6 bases). DNA of the CDR3: TGTGCCACCGGACAGACCTATGGCTACACCTTC. This sequence encodes CATGQTYGYTF.